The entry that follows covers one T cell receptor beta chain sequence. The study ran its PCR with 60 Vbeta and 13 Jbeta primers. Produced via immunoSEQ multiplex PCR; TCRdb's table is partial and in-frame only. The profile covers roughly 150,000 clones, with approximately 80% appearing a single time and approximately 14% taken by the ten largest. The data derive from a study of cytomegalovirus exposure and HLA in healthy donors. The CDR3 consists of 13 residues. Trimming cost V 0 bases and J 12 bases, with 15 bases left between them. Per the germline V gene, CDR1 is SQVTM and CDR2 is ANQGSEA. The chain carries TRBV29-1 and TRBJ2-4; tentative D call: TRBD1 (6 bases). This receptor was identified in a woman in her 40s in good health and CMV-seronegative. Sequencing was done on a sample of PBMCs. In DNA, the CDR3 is TGCAGCGTTGAAGAACTCCGAGTGGACAGTCAGTACTTC. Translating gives CSVEELRVDSQYF.